This TCR beta chain was captured by sequencing in a study of response to subunit inactivated influenza vaccine. J lost 2 bases, V lost 4 bases, and 8 bases had no gene match. CDR3 size: 15 residues. The germline CDR1 and CDR2 sequences are DFQATT and SNEGSKA (reference sequence). Study-wide points: Few additional T cells are recruited per seasonal influenza vaccination, authors suggested.

TCRdb reprocessed the RT-PCR reads via MiXCR and lists one record per CDR3 protein. The repertoire holds about 780,000 distinct CDR3 sequences, with approximately 18% as singletons. This clonotype has a handful of counts. Its antigen remains unidentified. J is TRBJ2-7 and V is TRBV20-1, with TRBD1 matching over 10 bases. The clonotype comes from a man aged 45-60 years who received an inactivated influenza vaccine. The material sequenced was PBMCs from blood, taken 5 to 6 days after vaccination. This CDR3 is CSATPRTGGTYEQYF. CDR3 in DNA: TGCAGTGCTACCCCACGGACAGGGGGGACCTACGAGCAGTACTTC.